Sequencing of this T cell receptor beta chain was carried out in a study of radiotherapy plus CTLA-4 blockade in lung cancer. Clones were sequenced by immunoSEQ multiplex PCR, and TCRdb holds only the in-frame ones, with some missing. The sample consists of some 60,000 clones, approximately 79% of them appearing once. Looked up from germline, CDR1 is SGHNT and CDR2 is YENEEA. Trimming cost V 7 bases and J 0 bases, with 7 bases left between them. CDR3 size: 14 residues. The receptor comes from a human donor with non-small cell lung cancer who had a complete response to radiotherapy plus ipilimumab. This material consisted of peripheral blood, taken from a patient treated with radiotherapy plus ipilimumab. V and J are TRBV11-3 and TRBJ2-6; D call uncertain. The CDR3 sequence is CASTPSSGANVLTF. CDR3 nucleotide sequence: TGTGCCAGCACCCCTAGCTCTGGGGCCAACGTCCTGACTTTC.